This T cell receptor beta chain was sequenced in a study of preoperative IRX-2 immunotherapy in early breast cancer. The treatment here: preoperative locoregional IRX-2 cytokine immunotherapy. This phase Ib study tested locoregional IRX-2 cytokine immunotherapy given before surgery. This clone was counted once. Assay: immunoSEQ multiplex PCR; the TCRdb copy retains only in-frame clones and omits some. The sample shows about 43,000 clones, roughly 94% of them seen only once. Sequencing used tumor tissue, obtained after IRX-2 immunotherapy. This TCR was sampled from a human donor with breast cancer.

The CDR3 nucleotides read TGTGCCATCAGTGAGTCGCTCGTCGAAGCTTTCTTT. This gives the protein CAISESLVEAFF. This chain uses TRBV10-3 with TRBJ1-1, with unresolved D. The germline V gene encodes CDR1 ENHRY and CDR2 SYGVKD. Trimming shortened V by 0 bases and J by 8 bases, and 7 bases separated the two germline ends. This CDR3 region has 12 residues.